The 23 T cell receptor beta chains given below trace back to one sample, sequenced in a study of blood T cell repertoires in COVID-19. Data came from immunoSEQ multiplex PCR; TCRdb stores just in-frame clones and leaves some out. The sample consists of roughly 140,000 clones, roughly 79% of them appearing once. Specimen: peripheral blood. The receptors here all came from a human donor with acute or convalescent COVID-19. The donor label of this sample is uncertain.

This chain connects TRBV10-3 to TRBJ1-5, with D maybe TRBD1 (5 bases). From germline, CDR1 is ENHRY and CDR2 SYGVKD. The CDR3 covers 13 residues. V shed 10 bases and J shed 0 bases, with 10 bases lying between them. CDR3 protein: CASAGGSNQPQHF. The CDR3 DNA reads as TGTGCCAGTGCGGGGGGTAGCAATCAGCCCCAGCATTTT.

CDR3 protein: CAISESKGHGYTF. The CDR3 DNA is TGTGCCATCAGTGAGTCGAAGGGGCACGGCTACACCTTC. The rearrangement joins TRBV10-3 to TRBJ1-2, with a weak D call TRBD1 (5 bases). The germline V gene has CDR1 ENHRY and CDR2 SYGVKD. CDR3 length: 13 amino acids. V lost 0 bases and J lost 8, with 10 bases in between.

CDR3 coding DNA: TGTGCCTCCCAAGACAGGGGCAACTACAATGAGCAGTTCTTC. Translation gives CASQDRGNYNEQFF. The V call is TRBV19, the J call TRBJ2-1; 8 bases map to TRBD1. J lost 3 bases, V lost 11 bases, and 9 bases had no gene match. Per germline, CDR1 LNHDA and CDR2 SQIVND (reference sequence). This CDR3 comprises 14 residues.

Written as DNA, the CDR3 is TGTGCCAGCAGTCCACTGGACAGGGCCATATTTGGCTACACCTTC. Its protein product is CASSPLDRAIFGYTF. The chain carries TRBV6-5 and TRBJ1-2, with TRBD1 identical over 8 bases. Unmatched junction bases numbered 12, after V lost 5 bases and J lost 7 bases. Germline-derived CDR1 and CDR2 are MNHEY and SVGAGI. This CDR3 comprises 15 residues.

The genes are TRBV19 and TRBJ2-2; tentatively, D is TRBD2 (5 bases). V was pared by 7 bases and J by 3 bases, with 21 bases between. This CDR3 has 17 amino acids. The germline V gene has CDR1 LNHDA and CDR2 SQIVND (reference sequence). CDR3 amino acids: CASTPLVGRGYTGELFF. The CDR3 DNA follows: TGTGCCAGTACCCCCCTTGTCGGCAGAGGGTACACCGGGGAGCTGTTTTTT.

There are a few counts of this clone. In DNA form, the CDR3 reads TGTGCCAGCACTCTAACAGGGGTAGTCGGCTATGGCTACACCTTC. Translating it yields CASTLTGVVGYGYTF. The V gene is TRBV6-6, the J gene TRBJ1-2; 7 bases fit TRBD1. The CDR3 has 15 residues. After removal of 7 bases from V and 4 bases from J, the junction contained 12 bases not matched to a gene. Germline CDR1 is MNHNY and CDR2 is SVGAGI (reference sequence).

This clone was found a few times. The CDR3 bases are TGTGCCAGCAGCGCGACTGCACCGCCGAATTATTCACCCCTCCACTTT. Protein sequence: CASSATAPPNYSPLHF. This rearrangement joins TRBV9 to TRBJ1-6, with D unclear. This CDR3 region has 16 residues. V was cut by 3 bases and J by 8 bases, with 18 bases left in between. The germline V gene has CDR1 SGDLS and CDR2 YYNGEE.

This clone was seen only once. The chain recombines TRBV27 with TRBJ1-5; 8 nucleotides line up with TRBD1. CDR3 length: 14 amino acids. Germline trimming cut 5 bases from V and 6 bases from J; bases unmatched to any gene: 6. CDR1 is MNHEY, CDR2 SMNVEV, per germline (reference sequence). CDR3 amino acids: CASSRTGWTQPQHF. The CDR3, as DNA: TGTGCCAGCAGTCGGACAGGGTGGACTCAGCCCCAGCATTTT.

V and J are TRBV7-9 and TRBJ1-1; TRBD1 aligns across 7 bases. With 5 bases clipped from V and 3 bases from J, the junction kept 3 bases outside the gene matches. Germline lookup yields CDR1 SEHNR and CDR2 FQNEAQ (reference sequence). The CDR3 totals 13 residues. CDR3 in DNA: TGTGCCAGCAGCCAGGGGGAGTACACTGAAGCTTTCTTT. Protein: CASSQGEYTEAFF.

The CDR3: CASSFPLGQPQHF. The CDR3 DNA is TGTGCCAGCAGTTTCCCTCTGGGCCAGCCCCAGCATTTT. The V gene is TRBV7-2, the J gene TRBJ1-5; unclear D gene. The CDR3 is 13 amino acids. V gave up 6 bases and J gave up 7 bases, with 13 bases separating them. Germline assignment: CDR1 SGHTA and CDR2 FQGNSA.

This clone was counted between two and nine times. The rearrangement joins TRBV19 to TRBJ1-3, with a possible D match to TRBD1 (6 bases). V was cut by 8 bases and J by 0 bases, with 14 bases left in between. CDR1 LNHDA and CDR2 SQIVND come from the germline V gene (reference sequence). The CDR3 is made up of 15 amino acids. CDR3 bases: TGTGCCAGTGGAAAAACAGGGATCTCTGGAAACACCATATATTTT. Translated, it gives CASGKTGISGNTIYF.

CDR3 in amino acids: CASSFGGGRGNYGYTF. The CDR3 bases are TGTGCCAGTAGTTTTGGGGGAGGACGGGGAAACTATGGCTACACCTTC. The chain is built from TRBV19 and TRBJ1-2; TRBD1 might be the D (5 bases). The V and J ends lost 5 bases and 2 bases respectively, with 18 bases between them. The germline V gene has CDR1 LNHDA and CDR2 SQIVND (reference sequence). The CDR3 loop spans 16 amino acids. Filled out from reference TRBV19 and TRBJ1-2, the complete variable domain reads DGGITQSPKYLFRKEGQNVTLSCEQNLNHDAMYWYRQDPGQGLRLIYYSQIVNDFQKGDIAEGYSVSREKKESFPLTVTSAQKNPTAFYLCASSFGGGRGNYGYTFGSGTRLTVV.

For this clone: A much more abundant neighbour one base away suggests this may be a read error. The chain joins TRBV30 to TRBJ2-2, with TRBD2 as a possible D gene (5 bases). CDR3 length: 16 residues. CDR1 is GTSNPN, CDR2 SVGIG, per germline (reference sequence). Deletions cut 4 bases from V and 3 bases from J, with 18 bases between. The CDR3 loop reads CAWISREDWYTGELFF. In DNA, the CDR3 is TGTGCCTGGATATCGAGGGAAGACTGGTACACCGGGGAGCTGTTTTTT.

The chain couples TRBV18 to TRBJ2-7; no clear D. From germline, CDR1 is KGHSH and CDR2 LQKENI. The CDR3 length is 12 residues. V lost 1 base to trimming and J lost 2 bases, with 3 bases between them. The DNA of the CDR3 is TGTGCCAGCTCACCACTCGCCTACGAGCAGTACGTC. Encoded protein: CASSPLAYEQYV.

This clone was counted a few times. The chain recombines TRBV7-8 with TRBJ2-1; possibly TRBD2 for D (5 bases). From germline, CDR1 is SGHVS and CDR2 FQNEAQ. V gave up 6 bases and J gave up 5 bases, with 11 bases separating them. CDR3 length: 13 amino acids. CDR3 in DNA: TGTGCCAGCAGGGGGAGCTACCACAATGAGCAGTTCTTC. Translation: CASRGSYHNEQFF.

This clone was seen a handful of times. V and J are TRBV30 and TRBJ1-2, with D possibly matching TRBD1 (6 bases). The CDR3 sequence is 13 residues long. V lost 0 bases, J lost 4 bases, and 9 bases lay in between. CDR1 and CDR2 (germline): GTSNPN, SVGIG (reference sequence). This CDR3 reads CAWSVRGGYGYTF. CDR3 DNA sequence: TGTGCCTGGAGTGTTAGGGGGGGCTATGGCTACACCTTC.

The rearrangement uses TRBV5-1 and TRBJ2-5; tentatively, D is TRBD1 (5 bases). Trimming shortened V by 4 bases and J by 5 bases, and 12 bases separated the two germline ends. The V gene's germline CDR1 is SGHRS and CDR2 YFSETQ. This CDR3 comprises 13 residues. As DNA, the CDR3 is TGCGCCAGCAGCCCCAGGGCACGGGAGACCCAGTACTTC. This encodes CASSPRARETQYF.

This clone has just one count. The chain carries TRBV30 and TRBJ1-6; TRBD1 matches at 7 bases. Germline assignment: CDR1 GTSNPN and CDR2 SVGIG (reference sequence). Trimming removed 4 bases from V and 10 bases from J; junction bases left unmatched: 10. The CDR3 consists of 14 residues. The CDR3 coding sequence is TGTGCCTGGAAAGGAGGACAGGAGTGGTCACCCCTCCACTTT. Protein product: CAWKGGQEWSPLHF.

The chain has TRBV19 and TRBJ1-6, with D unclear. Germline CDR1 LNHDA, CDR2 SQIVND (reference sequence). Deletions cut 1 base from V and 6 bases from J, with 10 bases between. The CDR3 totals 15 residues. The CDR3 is CASSIVSTGNSPLHF. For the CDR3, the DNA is TGTGCCAGTAGTATAGTGAGCACCGGTAATTCACCCCTCCACTTT.

The CDR3 loop is CASSRSGADYGYTF. The CDR3 DNA reads TGTGCCAGCAGCCGGAGCGGGGCTGACTATGGCTACACCTTC. The chain recombines TRBV5-4 with TRBJ1-2; perhaps TRBD1 as D (5 bases). Deletions cut 4 bases from V and 3 bases from J, with 13 bases between. The germline V gene has CDR1 SGHNT and CDR2 YYREEE (reference sequence). This CDR3 contains 14 residues.

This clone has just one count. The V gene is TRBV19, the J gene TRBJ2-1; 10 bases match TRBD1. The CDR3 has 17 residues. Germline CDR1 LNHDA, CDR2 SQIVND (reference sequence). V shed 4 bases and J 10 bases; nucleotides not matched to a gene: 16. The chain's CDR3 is CASSTNRQGARNEEQFF. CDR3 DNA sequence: TGTGCCAGTAGTACCAACCGACAGGGGGCCCGCAATGAGGAGCAGTTCTTC.

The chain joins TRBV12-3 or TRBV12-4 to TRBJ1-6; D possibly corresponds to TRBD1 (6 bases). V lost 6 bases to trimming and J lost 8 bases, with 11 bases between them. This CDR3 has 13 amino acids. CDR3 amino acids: CASRRTVDSPLHF. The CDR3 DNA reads TGTGCCAGCAGGAGGACAGTAGATTCACCCCTCCACTTT.

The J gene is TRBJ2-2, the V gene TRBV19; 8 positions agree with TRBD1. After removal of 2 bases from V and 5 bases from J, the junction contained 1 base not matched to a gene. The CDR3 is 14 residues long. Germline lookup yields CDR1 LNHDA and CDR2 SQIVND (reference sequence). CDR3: CASSITGGTGELFF. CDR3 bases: TGTGCCAGTAGTATAACAGGGGGTACCGGGGAGCTGTTTTTT.